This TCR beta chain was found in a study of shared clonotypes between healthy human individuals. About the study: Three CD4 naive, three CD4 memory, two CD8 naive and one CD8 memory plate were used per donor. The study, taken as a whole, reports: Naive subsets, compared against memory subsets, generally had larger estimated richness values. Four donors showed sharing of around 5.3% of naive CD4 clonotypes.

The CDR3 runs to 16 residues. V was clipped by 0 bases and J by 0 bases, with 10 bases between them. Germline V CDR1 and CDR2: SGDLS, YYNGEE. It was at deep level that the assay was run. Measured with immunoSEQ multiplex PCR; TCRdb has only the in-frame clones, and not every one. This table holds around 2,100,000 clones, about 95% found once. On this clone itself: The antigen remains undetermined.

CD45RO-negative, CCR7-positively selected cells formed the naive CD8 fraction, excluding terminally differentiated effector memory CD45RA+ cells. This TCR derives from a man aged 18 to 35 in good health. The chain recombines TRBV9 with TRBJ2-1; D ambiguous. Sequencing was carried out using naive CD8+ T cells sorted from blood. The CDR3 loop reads CASSVGLRSSYNEQFF. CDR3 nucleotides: TGTGCCAGCAGCGTAGGCCTGCGGAGCTCCTACAATGAGCAGTTCTTC.